This T cell receptor beta chain was recovered during a study of beta chain features in type 1 diabetes. Trimming pared 0 bases from V and 5 bases from J, leaving 7 bases between. Germline assignment: CDR1 LGHNA and CDR2 YSLEER. The CDR3 totals 14 residues. General study findings and limits: The analysis here could not establish whether HLA type shapes TCRB rearrangement.

Purity exceeded 95% in all sorted populations. All of the isolated RNA was reverse transcribed, so expressed TCRB transcripts were sequenced. The table came from immunoSEQ multiplex PCR; TCRdb's copy has only in-frame clones and leaves some out. Altogether roughly 370,000 clones are present, over 11% being singletons, with the ten largest covering around 0.035%. This clone has just a few counts. Its specificity is not known. The chain joins TRBV4-3 to TRBJ2-2, with D tentatively TRBD2 (5 bases). The sequence came from a man aged 25 to 45 in good health. The sample consisted of naive CD4+ T cells from blood. The CDR3 sequence is CASSQDWTTGELFF. CDR3 DNA sequence: TGCGCCAGCAGCCAAGATTGGACTACCGGGGAGCTGTTTTTT.